This TCR beta chain was captured by sequencing in a study of blood T cells in healthy people across ages. The CDR3 extends over 15 amino acids. CDR1 is SGHTA and CDR2 is FQGTGA in the germline V gene. The V gene lost 0 bases and the J gene lost 6 bases, with 9 bases spanning the gap. Worth noting for this clonotype: Its cognate antigen is unknown.

A second roughly 6 to 12 cycle PCR used barcoded and J-beta primers. TCRdb reanalysed the 5' RACE reads using MiXCR and keeps one entry per CDR3 protein. The sample lists 1.5 million to 2 million distinct CDR3 sequences; about 50% were seen once. Findings and limits, study-wide: Diversity of TCR beta correlated strongly with naive T cell percentage.

V gene TRBV7-3 combines with J gene TRBJ1-6, with unresolved D. Sequencing was performed on blood. This sequence originates from a middle-aged woman in good health. The CDR3 DNA follows: TGTGCCAGCAGCTTAACGTCGGGAATTAATTCACCCCTCCACTTT. As protein: CASSLTSGINSPLHF.